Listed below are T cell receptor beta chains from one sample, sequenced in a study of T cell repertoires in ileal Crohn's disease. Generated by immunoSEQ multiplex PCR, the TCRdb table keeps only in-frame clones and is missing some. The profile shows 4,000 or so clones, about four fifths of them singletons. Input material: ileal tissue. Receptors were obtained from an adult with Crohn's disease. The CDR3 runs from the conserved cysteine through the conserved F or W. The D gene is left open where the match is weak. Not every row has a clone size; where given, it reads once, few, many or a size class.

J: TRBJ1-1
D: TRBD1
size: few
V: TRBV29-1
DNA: TGCAGCGTTGAGGAGGGGGCGGCTTTCTTT
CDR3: CSVEEGAAFF

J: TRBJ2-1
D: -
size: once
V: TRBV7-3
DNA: TGTGCCAGCAGCCCCCTTAGAAACTTCCATGAGCAGTTCTTC
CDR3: CASSPLRNFHEQFF

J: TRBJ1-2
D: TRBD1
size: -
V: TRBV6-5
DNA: TGTGCCAGCAGCCCGGGACAGGGGATTGGCTACACCTTC
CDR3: CASSPGQGIGYTF

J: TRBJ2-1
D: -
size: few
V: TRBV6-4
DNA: TGTGCCAGCAGTGAGGAGGCGGAGGGCCCCTACAATGAGCAGTTCTTC
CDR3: CASSEEAEGPYNEQFF

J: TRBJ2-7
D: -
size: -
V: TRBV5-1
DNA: TGCGCCAGCAGCTTGGCCTCGACTTACGAGCAGTACTTC
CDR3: CASSLASTYEQYF

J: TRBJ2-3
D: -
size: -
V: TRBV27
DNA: TGTGCCAGCAGTTTATCACGTTTGTTAGGGGATGGGGGGGGCCAGTATTTT
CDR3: CASSLSRLLGDGGGQYF

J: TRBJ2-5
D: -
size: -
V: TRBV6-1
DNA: TGTGCCAGCAGTGAAGCATGGAGGGGACGGGGGTTTTCGGAGACCCAGTACTTC
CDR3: CASSEAWRGRGFSETQYF

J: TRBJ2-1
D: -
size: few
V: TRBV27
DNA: TGTGCCAGCAGTTCCCGCGGGATCGGGTACAATGAGCAGTTCTTC
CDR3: CASSSRGIGYNEQFF

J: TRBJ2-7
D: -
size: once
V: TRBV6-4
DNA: TGTGCCAGCGACGCACAACGACAGGTGCGACGGCTGTACTTC
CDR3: CASDAQRQVRRLYF

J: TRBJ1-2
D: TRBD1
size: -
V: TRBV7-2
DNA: TGTGCCAGCAGCTCCATCTTGACAGGGGGCTATGGCTACACCTTC
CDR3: CASSSILTGGYGYTF

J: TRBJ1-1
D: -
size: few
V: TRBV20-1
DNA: TGCAGCGCTCGACAGTTAACTGAAGCTTTCTTT
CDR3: CSARQLTEAFF

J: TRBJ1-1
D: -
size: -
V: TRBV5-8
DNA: TGTGCCAGCAGCTTGGTCGTGGAAAGGAGCACTGAAGCTTTCTTT
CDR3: CASSLVVERSTEAFF

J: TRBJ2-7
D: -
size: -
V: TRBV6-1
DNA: TGTGCCAGCAGTGAAGCCCCGCGGTGGGAGCAGTACTTC
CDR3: CASSEAPRWEQYF

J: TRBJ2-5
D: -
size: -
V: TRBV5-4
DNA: TGTGCCAGCAGTCTCCCGGGGTTAGTAGGTGGCCAAGAGACCCAGTACTTC
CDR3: CASSLPGLVGGQETQYF

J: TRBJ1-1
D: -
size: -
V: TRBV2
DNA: TGTGCCAGCATTAGAGGGTGGAACACTGAAGCTTTCTTT
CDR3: CASIRGWNTEAFF

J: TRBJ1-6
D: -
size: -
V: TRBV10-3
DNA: TGTGCCATCAGTAGTGACAGATTCTCCTATAATTCACCCCTCCACTTT
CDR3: CAISSDRFSYNSPLHF

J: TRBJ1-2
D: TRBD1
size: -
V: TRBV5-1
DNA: TGCGCCAGCAGCCTTATTTCGACAGGGGCGGATGGCTACACCTTC
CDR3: CASSLISTGADGYTF

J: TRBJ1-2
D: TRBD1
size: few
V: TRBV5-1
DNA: TGCGCCAGCAGCTTGGCGTTAGGGACAGGGGCCTATGGCTACACCTTC
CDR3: CASSLALGTGAYGYTF

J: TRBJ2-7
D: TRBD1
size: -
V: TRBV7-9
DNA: TGTGCCAGCAGCCGATCCGGGACAGGGCCCGAGCAGTACTTC
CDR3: CASSRSGTGPEQYF

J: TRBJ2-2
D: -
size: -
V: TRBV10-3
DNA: TGTGCCATCAGGAGGACAGAGGGTGACACCGGGGAGCTGTTTTTT
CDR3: CAIRRTEGDTGELFF

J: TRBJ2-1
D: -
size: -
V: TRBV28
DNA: TGTGCCAGCAAAAGGGACACCAGCCTTAATGAGCAGTTCTTC
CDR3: CASKRDTSLNEQFF

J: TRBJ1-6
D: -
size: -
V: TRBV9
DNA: TGTGCCAGCAGCGTAGCCGGACAGAGCTCCTATAATTCACCCCTCCACTTT
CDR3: CASSVAGQSSYNSPLHF

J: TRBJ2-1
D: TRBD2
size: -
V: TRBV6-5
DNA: TGTGCCAGCAGCCCGAGCGGGGACCTGCAGTTCTTC
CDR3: CASSPSGDLQFF

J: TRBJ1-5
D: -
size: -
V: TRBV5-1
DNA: TGCGCCAGCAGCTTGGGAGTTGGTAGCAATCAGCCCCAGCATTTT
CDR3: CASSLGVGSNQPQHF

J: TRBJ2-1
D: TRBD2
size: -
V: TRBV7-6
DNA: TGTGCCAGCAGCCAGCTAGCGGTTACTGACAATGAGCAGTTCTTC
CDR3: CASSQLAVTDNEQFF

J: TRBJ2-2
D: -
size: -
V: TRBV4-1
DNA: TGCGCCAGCAGCCAATCCCCCCGGGGGGCCGGCGGGGAGCTGTTTTTT
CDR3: CASSQSPRGAGGELFF

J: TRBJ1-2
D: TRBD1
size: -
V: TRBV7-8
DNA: TGTGCCAGCAGCTTGAGTACAGGGGGGTATGGCTACACCTTC
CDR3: CASSLSTGGYGYTF

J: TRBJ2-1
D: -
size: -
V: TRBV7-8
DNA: TGTGCCAGCAGCCCTCGCGACGGGAGCTCCTACAATGAGCAGTTCTTC
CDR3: CASSPRDGSSYNEQFF

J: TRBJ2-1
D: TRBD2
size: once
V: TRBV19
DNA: TGTGCCAGTAGTATCGGACTAGACTACAATGAGCAGTTCTTC
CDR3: CASSIGLDYNEQFF

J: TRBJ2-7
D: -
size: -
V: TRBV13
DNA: TGTGCCAGCAGCTCTATCCACAGGGAGTACGAGCAGTACTTC
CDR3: CASSSIHREYEQYF

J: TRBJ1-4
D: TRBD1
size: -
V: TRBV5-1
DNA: TGCGCCAGCAGCTTGCGGCAGGGGGCAGCTAATGAAAAACTGTTTTTT
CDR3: CASSLRQGAANEKLFF

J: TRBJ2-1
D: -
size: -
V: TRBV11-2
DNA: TGTGCCAGCAGCTTCGGCGCTCTGAGACAGATCTACAATGAGCAGTTCTTC
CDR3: CASSFGALRQIYNEQFF

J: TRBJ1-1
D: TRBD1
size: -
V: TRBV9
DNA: TGTGCCAGCAGCGCCCCGATTACAGGGGGTGGTGAAGCTTTCTTT
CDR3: CASSAPITGGGEAFF

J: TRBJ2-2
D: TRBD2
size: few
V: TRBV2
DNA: TGTGCCAGCAGTGCCCGGCTAGCGGGAGGGCCGGACACCGGGGAGCTGTTTTTT
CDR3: CASSARLAGGPDTGELFF

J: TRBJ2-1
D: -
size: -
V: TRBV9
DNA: TGTGCCAGCAGCGTAGTAGCCGGCTACAATGAGCAGTTCTTC
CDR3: CASSVVAGYNEQFF

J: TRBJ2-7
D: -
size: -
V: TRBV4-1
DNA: TGCGCCAGCAAACACCGGACAGAGTCCTCCTACGAGCAGTACTTC
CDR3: CASKHRTESSYEQYF

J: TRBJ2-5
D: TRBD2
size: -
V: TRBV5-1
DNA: TGCGCCAGCAGCCTCCTACTAGCGGGAGAGACCCAGTACTTC
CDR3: CASSLLLAGETQYF

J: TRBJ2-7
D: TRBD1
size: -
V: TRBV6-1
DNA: TGTGCCAGCAGCGCCAGGACAGGGGCCCCCTACGAGCAGTACTTC
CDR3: CASSARTGAPYEQYF

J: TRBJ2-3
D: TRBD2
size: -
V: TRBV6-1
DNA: TGTGCCAGCAGTCGGACTAGCGCAGATACGCAGTATTTT
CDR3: CASSRTSADTQYF

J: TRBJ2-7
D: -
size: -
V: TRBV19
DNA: TGTGCCAGTAGTATAGGCAGGGCGTACAGTTACGAGCAGTACTTC
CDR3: CASSIGRAYSYEQYF

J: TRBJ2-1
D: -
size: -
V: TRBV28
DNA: TGTGCCAGCAGTCGAGAGGGCCGAAAGCAGTTCTTC
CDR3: CASSREGRKQFF

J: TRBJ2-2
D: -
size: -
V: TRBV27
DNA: TGTGCCAGCAGCCCGGAACGGGGAAACGGGGAGCTGTTTTTT
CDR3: CASSPERGNGELFF

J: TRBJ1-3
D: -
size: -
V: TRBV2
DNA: TGTGCCAGTACGAGGTACTCTGGAAACACCATATATTTT
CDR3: CASTRYSGNTIYF

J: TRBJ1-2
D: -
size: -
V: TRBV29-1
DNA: TGCAGCGTTGAAGAGCAGGGTGGCTACACCTTC
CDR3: CSVEEQGGYTF

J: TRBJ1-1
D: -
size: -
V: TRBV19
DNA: TGTGCCAGCCGTGACCGGGAGAACACTGAAGCTTTCTTT
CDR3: CASRDRENTEAFF

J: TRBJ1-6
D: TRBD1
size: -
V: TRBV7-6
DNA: TGTGCCAGCAGCTTAGAGCGGACAGGGAACCATAATTCACCCCTCCACTTT
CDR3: CASSLERTGNHNSPLHF

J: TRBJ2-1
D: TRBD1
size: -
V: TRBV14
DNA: TGTGCCAGCAGCCGGACAGGGGGCGCCTACAATGAGCAGTTCTTC
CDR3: CASSRTGGAYNEQFF

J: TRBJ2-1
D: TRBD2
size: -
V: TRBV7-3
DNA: TGTGCCAGCAGCCCAAGCGGGGGGGGCTACAATGAGCAGTTCTTC
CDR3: CASSPSGGGYNEQFF

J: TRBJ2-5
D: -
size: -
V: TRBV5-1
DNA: TGCGCCAGCAGCAAGGACAGTTCCCAAGAGACCCAGTACTTC
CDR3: CASSKDSSQETQYF

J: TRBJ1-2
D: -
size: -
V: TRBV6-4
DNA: TGTGCCAGCACCCGCGAAGTGCGAGGCTACACCTTC
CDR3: CASTREVRGYTF